This TCR beta chain was profiled in a study of blood T cells in healthy people across ages. The study's findings and limits: The study lacked donor CMV status, which possibly confounded expanded clonotype changes.

A J-beta primer mix and a sample-barcoded 5' primer were used in a second PCR of roughly 7 to 12 cycles. Each cDNA molecule carried a tag from a template-switch adaptor that contained 12 random nucleotides. The yield of each sample was at least 2.5 million CDR3-containing paired-end reads. A single record per CDR3 protein comes from TCRdb applying MiXCR to the 5' RACE reads. Here the sample spans around 500,000 distinct CDR3 sequences, around half being singletons. This clonotype was counted ten times or more. Its antigen is still unknown. Germline V gene sequence: CDR1 LNHNV, CDR2 YYDKDF (reference sequence). The CDR3 loop spans 13 amino acids. V lost 0 bases, J lost 10 bases, and 10 bases lay in between. Sample donors were healthy Caucasian individuals that came from Russia, aged 6 to 90.

The TCR originated in an elderly man in good health. The chain is built from TRBV15 and TRBJ2-1; D is uncertain. Material for sequencing was blood. CDR3 DNA: TGTGCCACCAGCAGAGATCGGAATAACGAGCAGTTCTTC. Translating it yields CATSRDRNNEQFF.